This TCR beta chain comes out of a study of T cell repertoires in cytomegalovirus infection. This clonotype came up many times. Its specificity is unknown. TCRdb independently ran MiXCR on the reads; one entry per CDR3 protein. Of roughly 140,000 distinct CDR3 sequences listed, around 24% were seen once; the top ten hold about a tenth. Findings of the study overall: Of the TCR beta families, the public ones yielded a cumulative frequency that identified carriers of CMV plus the relevant HLA. Dominant in the ex vivo response were TCR beta clonotypes restricted by HLA-C and specific for CMV.

The sample was PBMCs. The clonotype originates from a human donor in good health (CMV status not recorded). Some clones in this sample may be carry-over from other donors' samples.

The CDR3 region is CAIRTVVRSTEAFF. CDR3 coding DNA: TGTGCCATCAGGACCGTGGTTAGGTCCACTGAAGCTTTCTTT. This chain uses TRBV6-1 with TRBJ1-1; no definite D call. Germline assignment: CDR1 MNHNS and CDR2 SASEGT. The V gene lost 10 bases and the J gene lost 4 bases, with 19 bases spanning the gap. There are 14 residues in the CDR3.